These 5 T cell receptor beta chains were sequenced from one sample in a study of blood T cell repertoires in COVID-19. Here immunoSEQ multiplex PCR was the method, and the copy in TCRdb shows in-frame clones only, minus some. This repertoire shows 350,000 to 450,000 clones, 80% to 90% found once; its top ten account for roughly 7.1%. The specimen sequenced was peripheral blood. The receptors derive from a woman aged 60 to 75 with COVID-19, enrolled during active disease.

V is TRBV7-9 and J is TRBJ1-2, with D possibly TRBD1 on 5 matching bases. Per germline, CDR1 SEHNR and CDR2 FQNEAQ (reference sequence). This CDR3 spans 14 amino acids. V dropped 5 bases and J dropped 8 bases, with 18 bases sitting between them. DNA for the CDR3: TGTGCCAGCAGCCCTGGGACTCGATCAGGCGGCTACACCTTC. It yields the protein CASSPGTRSGGYTF.

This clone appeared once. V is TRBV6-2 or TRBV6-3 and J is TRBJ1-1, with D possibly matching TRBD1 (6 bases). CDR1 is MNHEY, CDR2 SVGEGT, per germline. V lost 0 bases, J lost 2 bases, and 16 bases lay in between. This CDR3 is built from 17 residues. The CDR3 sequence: CASSYSHNRQVNTEAFF. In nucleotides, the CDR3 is TGTGCCAGCAGTTACTCCCATAACCGACAGGTCAACACTGAAGCTTTCTTT.

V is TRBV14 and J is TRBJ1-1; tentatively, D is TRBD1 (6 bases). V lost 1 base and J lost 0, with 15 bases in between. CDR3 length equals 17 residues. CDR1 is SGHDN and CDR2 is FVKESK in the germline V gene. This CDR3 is CASSQGIWTVMNTEAFF. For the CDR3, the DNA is TGTGCCAGCAGCCAAGGCATTTGGACAGTCATGAACACTGAAGCTTTCTTT.

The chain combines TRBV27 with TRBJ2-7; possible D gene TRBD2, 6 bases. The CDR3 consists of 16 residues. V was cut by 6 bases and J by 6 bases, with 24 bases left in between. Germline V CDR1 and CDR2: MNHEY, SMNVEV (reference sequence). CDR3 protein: CASRRDPRGWYGEQYF. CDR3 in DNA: TGTGCCAGCAGAAGGGACCCCCGGGGGTGGTACGGCGAGCAGTACTTC.

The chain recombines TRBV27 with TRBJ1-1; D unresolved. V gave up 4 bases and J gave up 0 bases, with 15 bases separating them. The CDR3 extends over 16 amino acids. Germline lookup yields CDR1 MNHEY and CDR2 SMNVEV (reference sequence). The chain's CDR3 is CASSYGEFGMNTEAFF. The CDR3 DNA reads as TGTGCCAGCAGTTATGGGGAGTTTGGGATGAACACTGAAGCTTTCTTT.